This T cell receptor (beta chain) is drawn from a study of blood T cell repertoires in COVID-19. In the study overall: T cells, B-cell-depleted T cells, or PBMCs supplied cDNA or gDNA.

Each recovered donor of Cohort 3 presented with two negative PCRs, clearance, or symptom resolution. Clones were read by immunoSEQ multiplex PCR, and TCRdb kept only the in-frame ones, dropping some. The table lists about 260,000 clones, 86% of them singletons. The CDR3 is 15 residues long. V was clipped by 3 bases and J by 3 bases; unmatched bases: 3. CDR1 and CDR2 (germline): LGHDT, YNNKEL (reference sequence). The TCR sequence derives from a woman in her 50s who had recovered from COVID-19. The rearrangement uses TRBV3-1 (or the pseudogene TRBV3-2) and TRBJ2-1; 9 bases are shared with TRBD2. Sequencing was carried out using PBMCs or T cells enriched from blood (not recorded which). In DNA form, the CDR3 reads TGTGCCAGCAGCCAGAAGCGGGAGGTCTACAATGAGCAGTTCTTC. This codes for CASSQKREVYNEQFF.